The subject of this entry is one T cell receptor (beta chain). Antigen: not known. The data were taken from a study of T-cell memory formation after mild COVID-19. Overall study context: TCR clusters mostly belonged to single donors.

The CDR3 covers 18 residues. In germline, CDR1 is SEHNR, CDR2 FQNEAQ (reference sequence). The ends were cut back, 1 base at V and 6 bases at J, with 22 bases in the middle. One entry per CDR3 protein, called by TCRdb with MiXCR from the 5' RACE reads. This table has more than 250,000 distinct CDR3 sequences, 16% appearing once. Study results and caveats: Shrinking CD4+ clones resided mostly in CM and EM, and CD8+ ones in EMRA. Later expanders leaned toward CD4+, whereas clones contracting from day 15 to 85 were balanced CD4/CD8. Memory cells collected pre-infection included some clones that later responded, suggesting cross-reactive memory joined.

The rearrangement joins TRBV7-9 to TRBJ1-3; D gene ambiguous. The sequence was obtained from a man aged 18 to 30 who had mild COVID-19 (a few samples of this study predate the infection). Cell type and time point are not known. Sequencing input: PBMCs or a T cell subset sorted from them (not recorded which). The CDR3 bases are TGTGCCAGCAGCTTAGTCGTCCAGCCACCTTATGGGGTAAACACCATATATTTT. It translates to CASSLVVQPPYGVNTIYF.